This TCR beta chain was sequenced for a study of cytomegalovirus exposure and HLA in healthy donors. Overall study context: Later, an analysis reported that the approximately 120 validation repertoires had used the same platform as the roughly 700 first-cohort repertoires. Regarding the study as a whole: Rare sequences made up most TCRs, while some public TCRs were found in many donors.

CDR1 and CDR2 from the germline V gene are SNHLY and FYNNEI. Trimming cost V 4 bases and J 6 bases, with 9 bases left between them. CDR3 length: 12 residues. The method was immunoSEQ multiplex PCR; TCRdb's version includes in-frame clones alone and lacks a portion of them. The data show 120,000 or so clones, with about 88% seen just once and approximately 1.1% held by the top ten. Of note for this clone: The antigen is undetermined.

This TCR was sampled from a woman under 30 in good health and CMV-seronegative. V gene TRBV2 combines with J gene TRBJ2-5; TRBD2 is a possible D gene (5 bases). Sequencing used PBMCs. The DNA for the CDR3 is TGTGCCAGCAGTGTCGAGGGAAAGACCCAGTACTTC. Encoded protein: CASSVEGKTQYF.